A single sample gave rise to the 17 T cell receptor beta chains below, sequenced in a study of blood T cell repertoires in COVID-19. Sequenced by immunoSEQ multiplex PCR; TCRdb stores in-frame clones only, minus some. Of around 340,000 clones listed, roughly nine tenths are singletons. The material sequenced was peripheral blood. The receptors shown here come from an older woman with COVID-19, enrolled during active disease.

This chain connects TRBV6-5 to TRBJ1-2; D perhaps matches TRBD1 (5 bases). Trimming left V 6 bases short and J 3 bases short, with 11 bases between. From germline, CDR1 is MNHEY and CDR2 SVGAGI. The CDR3 contains 13 residues. The CDR3 loop is CASRTRVDYGYTF. CDR3 coding DNA: TGTGCCAGCAGGACCAGGGTGGACTATGGCTACACCTTC.

The chain combines TRBV7-9 with TRBJ2-7; 7 bases align to TRBD1. CDR1 and CDR2 (germline): SEHNR, FQNEAQ (reference sequence). CDR3 length equals 17 residues. Germline trimming cut 5 bases from V and 3 bases from J; bases unmatched to any gene: 16. The CDR3 DNA reads as TGTGCCAGCAGCCCCAGGCTCTGGCAGGGGGAAAACTACGAGCAGTACTTC. Its translation is CASSPRLWQGENYEQYF. Full variable domain (rest looked up from reference TRBV7-9 and TRBJ2-7): DTGVSQNPRHKITKRGQNVTFRCDPISEHNRLYWYRQTLGQGPEFLTYFQNEAQLEKSRLLSDRFSAERPKGSFSTLEIQRTEQGDSAMYLCASSPRLWQGENYEQYFGPGTRLTVT.

The J gene is TRBJ1-1, the V gene TRBV4-1; possibly TRBD1 for D (6 bases). Trimming took off 6 bases at V and 1 base at J, with 12 bases between the two ends. Per germline, CDR1 MGHRA and CDR2 YSYEKL. The CDR3 is made up of 14 amino acids. This chain's CDR3 is CASREGRGNTEAFF. Here the CDR3 DNA reads TGCGCCAGCAGAGAGGGCAGGGGGAACACTGAAGCTTTCTTT.

The chain joins TRBV11-2 to TRBJ1-1; D remains unclear. The V end lost 5 bases, the J end lost 2 bases, and 15 bases lay between the germline ends. Germline V gene data show CDR1 as SGHAT and CDR2 as FQNNGV. The CDR3 is 15 residues long. The CDR3 nucleotides read TGTGCCAGCAGCGCCAGATGGGCGCAAAACACTGAAGCTTTCTTT. Translation: CASSARWAQNTEAFF.

The chain joins TRBV2 to TRBJ2-4; 7 nucleotides line up with TRBD2. The germline gives CDR1 SNHLY, CDR2 FYNNEI. V lost 3 bases, J lost 9 bases, and 8 bases stayed unmatched. The CDR3 is 14 residues long. In DNA, the CDR3 is TGTGCCAGCAGTGAGATTCGCTCGGGGGGCATTCAGTACTTC. Its protein is CASSEIRSGGIQYF.

This clone was seen just once. The gene calls are TRBV24-1 and TRBJ1-5; D unresolved. Germline V gene data show CDR1 as KGHDR and CDR2 as SFDVKD. The V end lost 4 bases, the J end lost 9 bases, and 6 bases lay between the germline ends. The CDR3 consists of 11 residues. The CDR3, as DNA: TGTGCCACCAGTGACCCCTTGCCCCAGCATTTT. This gives the protein CATSDPLPQHF.

Notes on this clone: Different DNA sequences within this sample yield the same CDR3. The chain carries TRBV7-2 and TRBJ1-1; D ambiguous. The CDR3 is 13 residues long. V was cut by 5 bases and J by 6 bases, with 13 bases left in between. Germline V gene lookup returns CDR1 SGHTA and CDR2 FQGNSA. The CDR3 region has the DNA TGTGCCAGCAGCGCGGGGTCGAGCGCTGAAGCTTTCTTT. Translated: CASSAGSSAEAFF. The whole variable domain, filled in from reference TRBV7-2 and TRBJ1-1, reads GAGVSQSPSNKVTEKGKDVELRCDPISGHTALYWYRQSLGQGLEFLIYFQGNSAPDKSGLPSDRFSAERTGGSVSTLTIQRTQQEDSAVYLCASSAGSSAEAFFGQGTRLTVV.

This sequence joins TRBV29-1 and TRBJ1-2; 11 bases are shared with TRBD1. The germline gives CDR1 SQVTM, CDR2 ANQGSEA. V shed 7 bases, J shed 2 bases, and the junction held 6 bases outside the gene matches. CDR3 length: 14 residues. The CDR3 nucleotides read TGCAGCGCCGCCGGGACAGGGGGAAACTATGGCTACACCTTC. Amino acids: CSAAGTGGNYGYTF. Drawing the rest from reference TRBV29-1 and TRBJ1-2, the complete variable domain is SAVISQKPSRDICQRGTSLTIQCQVDSQVTMMFWYRQQPGQSLTLIATANQGSEATYESGFVIDKFPISRPNLTFSTLTVSNMSPEDSSIYLCSAAGTGGNYGYTFGSGTRLTVV.

This clone was picked up one time. The chain couples TRBV19 to TRBJ2-3; maybe TRBD2 (6 bases). V lost 6 bases, J lost 10 bases, and 11 bases lay in between. CDR3 length equals 11 residues. Germline V CDR1 and CDR2: LNHDA, SQIVND (reference sequence). CDR3 coding DNA: TGTGCCAGTAGGACGGGACTTGCGCAGTATTTT. Protein product: CASRTGLAQYF. The full variable domain, completed using reference TRBV19 and TRBJ2-3, is DGGITQSPKYLFRKEGQNVTLSCEQNLNHDAMYWYRQDPGQGLRLIYYSQIVNDFQKGDIAEGYSVSREKKESFPLTVTSAQKNPTAFYLCASRTGLAQYFGPGTRLTVL.

This chain connects TRBV11-2 to TRBJ1-2, with 10 bases identical to TRBD1. Germline V gene sequence: CDR1 SGHAT, CDR2 FQNNGV. This CDR3 contains 16 residues. The trim removed 6 bases at V and 4 bases at J, leaving 11 bases unmatched. The CDR3 sequence is CASRAAGTGASYGYTF. In DNA, the CDR3 is TGTGCCAGCAGAGCTGCAGGGACAGGGGCTTCCTATGGCTACACCTTC.

The chain has TRBV18 and TRBJ1-4, with D possibly matching TRBD1 (5 bases). The CDR3 runs to 17 residues. V lost 6 bases and J 8 bases, leaving 25 bases between the germline ends. Germline assignment: CDR1 KGHSH and CDR2 LQKENI. The CDR3 spells CASSQIVGDFVREKLFF. DNA of the CDR3: TGTGCCAGCTCGCAAATTGTGGGGGACTTCGTCCGGGAAAAACTGTTTTTT.

This clone appeared a single time. The chain joins TRBV27 to TRBJ2-5; the D gene is possibly TRBD2 (6 bases). Germline CDR1 MNHEY, CDR2 SMNVEV (reference sequence). CDR3 length: 13 residues. Trimming stripped 8 bases from V and 2 bases from J, with 12 bases between. The CDR3 nucleotides are TGTGCCAGCGCTGGGACTTATCAAGAGACCCAGTACTTC. Encoded protein: CASAGTYQETQYF.

The V and J genes are TRBV3-1 (or the pseudogene TRBV3-2) and TRBJ1-2; TRBD1 matches at 8 bases. Per germline, CDR1 LGHDT and CDR2 YNNKEL (reference sequence). CDR3 size: 14 residues. After removal of 6 bases from V and 4 bases from J, the junction contained 7 bases not matched to a gene. CDR3 nucleotides: TGTGCCAGCAGAAACGGACAGGGCGGCTATGGCTACACCTTC. Translated, it gives CASRNGQGGYGYTF.

The rearrangement uses TRBV27 and TRBJ1-2, with 9 bases matching TRBD1. CDR3 size: 15 residues. V was pared by 1 base and J by 8 bases, with 8 bases of the junction left unmatched. Per germline, CDR1 MNHEY and CDR2 SMNVEV (reference sequence). CDR3 sequence: CASSLFGTGSRGYTF. CDR3 in DNA: TGTGCCAGCAGTTTATTTGGGACAGGGAGTCGAGGCTACACCTTC.

V and J are TRBV9 and TRBJ1-1; possibly TRBD1 for D (6 bases). Between the trimmed V and J ends, which lost 4 bases and 2 bases, there was a span of 9 bases. CDR1 and CDR2 (germline): SGDLS, YYNGEE. The CDR3 is 13 amino acids. Here the CDR3 reads CASSPGTNTEAFF. The CDR3 DNA reads TGTGCCAGCAGCCCCGGGACAAACACTGAAGCTTTCTTT. The whole variable domain, remainder taken from reference TRBV9 and TRBJ1-1, is DSGVTQTPKHLITATGQRVTLRCSPRSGDLSVYWYQQSLDQGLQFLIQYYNGEERAKGNILERFSAQQFPDLHSELNLSSLELGDSALYFCASSPGTNTEAFFGQGTRLTVV.

In its sample, this clone was seen once. The chain carries TRBV5-1 and TRBJ1-1; D uncertain. Trimming pared 3 bases from V and 0 bases from J, leaving 15 bases between. The CDR3 has 16 amino acids. The germline CDR1 and CDR2 sequences are SGHRS and YFSETQ. CDR3 loop: CASSSGIPLMNTEAFF. The CDR3 nucleotides are TGCGCCAGCAGCTCGGGGATCCCATTGATGAACACTGAAGCTTTCTTT.

The CDR3 region has the DNA TGTGCCAGCAGCTTATGGGCCCCTCGCTCTGGAAACACCATATATTTT. This translates into CASSLWAPRSGNTIYF. V and J are TRBV7-8 and TRBJ1-3; no definite D call. The V end was cut by 2 bases, the J end by 0 bases, with 11 bases between. Per the germline V gene, CDR1 is SGHVS and CDR2 is FQNEAQ. The CDR3 has 16 residues.